The source of this TCR beta chain is a study of response to subunit inactivated influenza vaccine. TCRdb ran MiXCR on the RT-PCR reads and lists one entry per CDR3 protein. The data hold 450,000 to 600,000 distinct CDR3 sequences, with approximately 7.1% observed a single time. This clonotype was detected ten times or more. This TCR was sampled from a man between 50 and 75 years old who received an inactivated influenza vaccine. Sequencing used PBMCs from blood, obtained around 25 months after vaccination.

As DNA, the CDR3 is TGCGCCAGCAGCCAAGATCCTAAAAACTATGGCTACACCTTC. It encodes CASSQDPKNYGYTF. This chain uses TRBV4-1 with TRBJ1-2; D is uncertain. Trimming removed 0 bases from V and 2 bases from J, with 7 bases in between. The length of the CDR3 is 14 residues. Germline V CDR1 and CDR2: MGHRA, YSYEKL.